Listed here is a single T cell receptor beta chain. As yet, its antigen is unknown. The data are from a study of shared clonotypes between healthy human individuals. Findings and limits, study-wide: Clonotypes shared by all four sorted-subset donors had higher generation probabilities than non-shared clonotypes.

The V end lost 1 base, the J end lost 12 bases, and 13 bases lay between the germline ends. This CDR3 region has 12 residues. Per germline, CDR1 SGHDN and CDR2 FVKESK. Libraries were prepared by immunoSEQ multiplex PCR; TCRdb keeps only in-frame clonotypes and omits some of them. The sample lists more than 2,000,000 clones; 85% to 95% were seen once. The TCR comes from a man aged 18 to 29 in good health. The specimen was naive CD4+ T cells sorted from blood. Sample subset: CD45RA+ positively selected. The chain joins TRBV14 to TRBJ2-7; a weak D match, TRBD1 (6 bases). CDR3 in amino acids: CASSQATGSWYF. The CDR3 DNA sequence: TGTGCCAGCAGCCAAGCAACAGGGTCTTGGTACTTC.